The T cell receptor (beta chain) described here comes from a study of early T cells in non-severe SARS-CoV-2 infection. Study-wide background: Chains stayed unpaired after sequencing of bulk RNA from unsorted whole blood. The study, taken as a whole, reports: Missing private and CD4 specificities, VDJdb matching favored anti-spike CD8 responses.

V was clipped by 0 bases and J by 4 bases; unmatched bases: 5. Germline V lookup: CDR1 SGHRS, CDR2 YFSETQ. The CDR3 totals 15 residues. Individual cDNA molecules received unique molecular identifiers during library preparation. TCRdb itself ran the 5' RACE reads through MiXCR, one entry per CDR3 protein. The sample yields roughly 38,000 distinct CDR3 sequences, 5.8% seen once. This clonotype has more than one count but fewer than ten. Antigen specificity is unknown. Material for sequencing was whole blood. The rearrangement joins TRBV5-1 to TRBJ2-5; 8 nucleotides line up with TRBD2. This TCR was recovered from an adult who was a healthcare worker with PCR-confirmed SARS-CoV-2 infection or an uninfected control (not recorded which). In DNA form, the CDR3 reads TGCGCCAGCAGCTTGGGAGACGGGAGGGGAGAGACCCAGTACTTC. This encodes CASSLGDGRGETQYF.